These T cell receptor beta chains were read from a single sample in a study of blood T cells in healthy people across ages. TCRdb re-called the 5' RACE reads with MiXCR, one entry per CDR3 protein. The sample consists of a few hundred thousand distinct CDR3 sequences, 27% of them appearing once. Sequenced: blood. The receptors were gathered from a woman in her seventies in good health. CDR3s include the opening cysteine and the closing phenylalanine or tryptophan. The D gene is left open where the match is weak. Not every row has a clone size; where given, it reads once, few, many or a size class.

j_call clone_size d_call v_call cdr3_aa cdr3_nt
TRBJ2-7 few NA TRBV3-1 CASSPPGGSIGEQYF TGTGCCAGCAGCCCCCCTGGGGGTAGCATCGGCGAGCAGTACTTC
TRBJ1-4 few NA TRBV21-1 CASSKVLGMDSNDKLFF TGTGCCAGCAGCAAAGTTCTGGGGATGGATTCTAATGACAAACTGTTTTTT
TRBJ2-5 many NA TRBV12-3/TRBV12-4 CASSTDYRETQYF TGTGCCAGCAGCACCGACTACAGAGAGACCCAGTACTTC
TRBJ1-3 NA NA TRBV13 CASSRIRDRRNTIYF TGTGCCAGCAGCAGGATCCGGGACCGACGAAACACCATATATTTT
TRBJ2-7 NA NA TRBV20-1 CSARQGLRQYF TGCAGTGCTAGACAGGGACTCAGGCAGTACTTC
TRBJ2-2 few NA TRBV10-3 CAISGGTSTHTGELFF TGTGCCATCAGTGGGGGGACTTCAACCCACACCGGGGAGCTGTTTTTT
TRBJ1-5 few NA TRBV15 CATSGDTRLYNQPQHF TGTGCCACCAGCGGAGACACAAGGCTATACAATCAGCCCCAGCATTTT
TRBJ2-3 few TRBD2 TRBV5-1 CASSWRGTSEADTQYF TGCGCCAGCAGCTGGAGAGGGACTAGCGAAGCAGATACGCAGTATTTT
TRBJ1-2 many NA TRBV7-2 CASSSSSGSGYTF TGTGCCAGCAGCTCCTCCTCAGGGAGCGGCTACACCTTC
TRBJ2-1 NA TRBD2 TRBV7-3 CASSFVAGSYNEQFF TGTGCCAGCAGCTTCGTAGCGGGGAGCTACAATGAGCAGTTCTTC
TRBJ2-3 NA NA TRBV7-3 CASSPNRGTDTQYF TGTGCCAGCAGCCCTAACAGGGGCACAGATACGCAGTATTTT